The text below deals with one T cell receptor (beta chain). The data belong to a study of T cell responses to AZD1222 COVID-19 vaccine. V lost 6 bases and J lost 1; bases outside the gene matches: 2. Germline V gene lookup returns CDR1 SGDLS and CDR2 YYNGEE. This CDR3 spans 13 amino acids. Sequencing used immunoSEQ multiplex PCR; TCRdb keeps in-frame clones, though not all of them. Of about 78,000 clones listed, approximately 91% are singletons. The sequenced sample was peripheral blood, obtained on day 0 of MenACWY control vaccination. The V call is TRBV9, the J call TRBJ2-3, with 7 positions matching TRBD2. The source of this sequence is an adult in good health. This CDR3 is CASTRGGTDTQYF. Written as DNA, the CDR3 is TGTGCCAGCACCCGGGGGGGCACAGATACGCAGTATTTT. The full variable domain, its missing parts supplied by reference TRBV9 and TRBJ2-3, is DSGVTQTPKHLITATGQRVTLRCSPRSGDLSVYWYQQSLDQGLQFLIQYYNGEERAKGNILERFSAQQFPDLHSELNLSSLELGDSALYFCASTRGGTDTQYFGPGTRLTVL.